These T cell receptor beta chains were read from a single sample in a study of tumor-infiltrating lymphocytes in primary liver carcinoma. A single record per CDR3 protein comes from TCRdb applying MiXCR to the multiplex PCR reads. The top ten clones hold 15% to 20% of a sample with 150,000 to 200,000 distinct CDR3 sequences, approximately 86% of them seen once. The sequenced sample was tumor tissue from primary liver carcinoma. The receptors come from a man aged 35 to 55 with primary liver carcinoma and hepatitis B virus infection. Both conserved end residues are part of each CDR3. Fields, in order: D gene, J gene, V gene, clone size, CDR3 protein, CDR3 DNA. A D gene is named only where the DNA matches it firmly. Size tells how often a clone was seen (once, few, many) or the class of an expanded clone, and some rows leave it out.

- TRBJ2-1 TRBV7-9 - CVSSQSLVNEQFF TGTGTCAGCAGTCAATCTCTGGTGAATGAGCAGTTCTTC
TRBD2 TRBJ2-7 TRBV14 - CASSQAGFCYEQYF TGTGCCAGCAGTCAAGCGGGGTTCTGCTACGAGCAGTACTTC
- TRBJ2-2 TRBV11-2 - CASILDHRGRDTGELFF TGTGCCAGCATCTTAGATCACCGGGGTAGGGACACCGGGGAGCTGTTCTTT
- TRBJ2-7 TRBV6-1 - CASNYLLQSNSYEQYF TGTGCCAGCAATTACTTGTTACAGTCAAACTCCTACGAGCAGTACTTC
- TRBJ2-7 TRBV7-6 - CASSLGPETGEQYF TGTGCCAGCAGCTTAGGCCCGGAGACCGGCGAGCAGTACTTC
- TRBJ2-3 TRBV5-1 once CTSSLNSRGSTDTQNF TGCACCAGCAGCTTGAACAGCAGGGGAAGCACAGATACGCAGAATTTT
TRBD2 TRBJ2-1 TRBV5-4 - CPSSLVGLAGEQSF TGTCCCAGTAGCTTGGTAGGACTAGCGGGAGAGCAGTCCTTC
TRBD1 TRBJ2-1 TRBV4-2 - CANSHAGGQGNNEQFF TGCGCCAACAGCCACGCCGGGGGACAGGGGAACAATGAGCAATTCTTC
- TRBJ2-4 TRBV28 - CASTQPDSIAKNIQYF TGTGCTAGCACTCAACCGGACAGTATAGCCAAAAACATTCAGTACTTC
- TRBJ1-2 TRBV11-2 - CASSSAGCSGYTF TGTGCAAGCAGCTCCGCCGGATGCTCCGGCTACACGTTC
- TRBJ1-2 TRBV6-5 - CATLDLAAMHAF TGTGCCACCCTAGACCTTGCCGCAATGCACGCATTC
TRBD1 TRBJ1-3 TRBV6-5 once CASIFGQGRVGNTIYF TGTGCCAGCATCTTCGGACAGGGGAGAGTGGGAAACACTATATATTTT
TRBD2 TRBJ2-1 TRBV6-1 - CTSTSSGSYHEQFF TGTACCAGCACCTCTAGCGGGAGTTATCATGAACAGTTCTTC
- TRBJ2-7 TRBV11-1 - CASSLRVRASLGELYF TGTGCAAGCAGCCTGCGCGTCAGGGCGTCCCTGGGCGAGCTGTACTTC
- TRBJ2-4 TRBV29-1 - CSPSWVVNIQNF TGTAGCCCATCTTGGGTGGTAAACATTCAGAACTTC
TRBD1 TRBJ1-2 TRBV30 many CACPGWTGSVDGYTF TGTGCCTGCCCCGGCTGGACAGGGTCGGTGGATGGCTACACCTTC
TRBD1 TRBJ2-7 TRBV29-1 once CSARQGIRSHEQYF TGCAGCGCCAGACAGGGGATTCGTAGCCACGAGCAGTACTTC
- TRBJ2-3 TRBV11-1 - CASSPKGLFDMQYF TGCGCCAGCAGCCCTAAGGGCCTGTTTGATATGCAGTATTTT
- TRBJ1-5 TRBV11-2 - CVSYLGDTGWAQPQHF TGTGTCAGCTACTTAGGAGACACGGGTTGGGCTCAGCCCCAGCATTTT
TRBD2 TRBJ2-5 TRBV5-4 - CTSSFGLAGASETQYF TGTACCAGCAGCTTCGGACTAGCGGGAGCGTCGGAGACCCAGTACTTT
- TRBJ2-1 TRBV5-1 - CTSSHGGSGFRVNEQFF TGCACTAGCAGCCACGGAGGAAGCGGGTTTCGTGTTAATGAGCAGTTCTTC
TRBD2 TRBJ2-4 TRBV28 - CASSRSDSRLAKNIQYF TGTGCCAGCAGTCGGAGCGACAGTAGACTAGCCAAGAACATTCAGTACTTC
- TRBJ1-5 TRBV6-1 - CASSDGKGQPQHF TGTGCCAGCAGTGATGGGAAGGGCCAGCCCCAGCATTTT
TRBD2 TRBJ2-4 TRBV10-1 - CTSSTLAGRTKNIQYF TGCACCAGCAGCACACTAGCGGGAAGGACCAAAAACATTCAATACTTC
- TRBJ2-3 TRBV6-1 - CASSVGLTIDTQYF TGTGCCAGCAGTGTTGGGCTAACAATAGATACGCAGTATTTT
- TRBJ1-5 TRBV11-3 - CVSSLELRVAQPQHF TGTGTCAGCAGCTTAGAACTGCGGGTGGCTCAGCCCCAGCATTTT
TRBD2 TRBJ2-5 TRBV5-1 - CASSLGSGSQETHYF TGCGCCAGCAGCTTAGGTAGCGGGAGTCAAGAGACCCACTACTTC
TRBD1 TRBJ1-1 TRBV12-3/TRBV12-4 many CASRPRTGNTEAFF TGTGCCAGCAGACCTCGGACAGGAAACACTGAAGCTTTCTTT
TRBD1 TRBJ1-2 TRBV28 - CVSFGQAYGYTF TGTGTCAGCTTTGGACAGGCCTATGGCTACACCTTC
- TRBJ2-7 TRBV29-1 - CSAMTSGIGTPYVRYF TGCAGCGCCATGACATCTGGGATCGGCACTCCCTACGTGCGATACTTC
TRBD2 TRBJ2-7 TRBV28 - CASNRGGLHYEQYF TGTGCCAGTAATCGGGGGGGACTACATTACGAGCAGTACTTC
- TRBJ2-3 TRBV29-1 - CSVEGHGSSDMQYF TGCAGCGTTGAGGGACATGGGAGTTCAGATATGCAGTATTTT
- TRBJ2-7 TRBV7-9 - CANSRGLRNEQYF TGTGCCAACAGCCGCGGATTACGAAACGAGCAGTACTTC
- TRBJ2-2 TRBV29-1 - CSLQGRGNTGELFF TGCAGCCTTCAAGGACGGGGTAACACCGGGGAGCTGTTTTTT
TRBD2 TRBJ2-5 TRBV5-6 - CASSLKSGRHQETQYF TGTGCCAGCAGCTTGAAAAGCGGGAGGCACCAAGAGACCCAGTATTTC
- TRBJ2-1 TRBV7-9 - CTSSLAFGTYNEQFF TGTACCAGCAGCTTAGCCTTTGGGACCTACAATGAGCAGTTCTTC
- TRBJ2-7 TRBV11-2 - CASTPGGYGHYF TGTGCCAGCACTCCCGGGGGCTACGGGCATTACTTC
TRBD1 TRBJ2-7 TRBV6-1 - CASSTGTGPYETYF TGTGCCAGCAGTACCGGGACAGGGCCCTACGAGACGTACTTC
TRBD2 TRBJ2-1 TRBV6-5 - CVSSLREVAYNEQFF TGTGTAAGCAGTTTGCGGGAGGTCGCCTACAATGAGCAGTTCTTC
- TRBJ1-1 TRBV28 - CASRFQGVAFF TGTGCCAGCCGTTTTCAGGGTGTGGCTTTCTTT
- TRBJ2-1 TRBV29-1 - CTIGNNEQFF TGCACCATTGGGAACAATGAGCAGTTCTTC
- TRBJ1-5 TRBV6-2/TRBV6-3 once CASCYRAEQPQRF TGTGCCAGCTGTTACCGGGCCGAGCAGCCCCAGCGTTTT